This is a list of T cell receptor beta chains from one sample in a study of cytomegalovirus exposure and HLA in healthy donors. Profiled with immunoSEQ multiplex PCR; TCRdb holds only in-frame clones, not every one. The sample contains 85,000 to 100,000 clones, 64% of which appear only once. Material: PBMCs. These receptors were taken from a human donor in good health. Both conserved end residues are part of each CDR3. A D gene is named only where the DNA matches it firmly. Only some rows state a clone size, as once, few, many or a class for expanded clones.

D,V,size,J,CDR3,DNA
TRBD1,TRBV4-3,NA,TRBJ2-3,CASSQGLFQGADTQYF,TGCGCCAGCAGCCAAGGTTTGTTTCAGGGGGCAGATACGCAGTATTTT
NA,TRBV18,NA,TRBJ1-1,CASSPPQGTEAFF,TGTGCCAGCTCACCACCGCAGGGGACTGAAGCTTTCTTT
TRBD1,TRBV11-3,NA,TRBJ1-6,CASSRDRGGSPLHF,TGTGCCAGCAGCCGAGACAGGGGTGGTTCACCCCTCCACTTT
TRBD1,TRBV7-9,NA,TRBJ2-7,CASSLKGQGSEYF,TGTGCCAGCAGCTTAAAGGGACAGGGGAGCGAGTACTTC
TRBD2,TRBV7-3,few,TRBJ2-3,CASSPQGLESDTQYF,TGTGCCAGCAGCCCGCAGGGACTAGAGTCAGATACGCAGTATTTT
NA,TRBV7-9,NA,TRBJ2-7,CASSSGLYEQYF,TGTGCCAGCAGCTCGGGTTTATACGAGCAGTACTTC
TRBD1,TRBV6-5,NA,TRBJ1-2,CARSYSGTGGYGYTF,TGTGCCAGAAGTTACTCCGGGACAGGGGGCTATGGCTACACCTTC
NA,TRBV18,NA,TRBJ1-3,CASSLNTEDTIYF,TGTGCCAGCTCACTTAACACGGAGGACACCATATATTTT
NA,TRBV5-1,NA,TRBJ1-3,CASSLEQGAISGNTIYF,TGCGCCAGCAGCTTGGAACAGGGTGCTATCTCTGGAAACACCATATATTTT
NA,TRBV14,NA,TRBJ2-7,CASSQFGYEQYF,TGTGCCAGCAGCCAGTTCGGCTACGAGCAGTACTTC
NA,TRBV7-9,NA,TRBJ2-1,CASSLTRAPYNEQFF,TGTGCCAGCAGCTTAACTAGGGCTCCTTACAATGAGCAGTTCTTC
TRBD2,TRBV9,NA,TRBJ2-1,CASSVGLANEQFF,TGTGCCAGCAGCGTAGGACTAGCGAATGAGCAGTTCTTC
TRBD2,TRBV6-4,NA,TRBJ2-1,CASSSMQGGGADEQFF,TGTGCCAGCAGCTCGATGCAGGGCGGGGGGGCCGATGAGCAGTTCTTC
NA,TRBV19,NA,TRBJ2-1,CASSIFAGDNEQFF,TGTGCCAGTAGTATTTTTGCGGGTGACAATGAGCAGTTCTTC
TRBD2,TRBV19,NA,TRBJ2-1,CASKAPRGGLRVNEQFF,TGTGCCAGTAAAGCCCCACGGGGGGGCTTGAGGGTGAATGAGCAGTTCTTC
NA,TRBV29-1,NA,TRBJ2-6,CSVGQGANVLTF,TGCAGCGTTGGCCAGGGGGCCAACGTCCTGACTTTC
NA,TRBV30,NA,TRBJ1-1,CAWSVEGENTEAFF,TGTGCCTGGAGTGTTGAGGGCGAAAACACTGAAGCTTTCTTT
NA,TRBV5-6,once,TRBJ2-7,CASSLRGSYEQYF,TGTGCCAGCAGCTTAAGGGGCTCCTACGAGCAGTACTTC